A selection of T cell receptor beta chains follows, all from one sample in a study of T cells in Graves' hyperthyroidism and ophthalmopathy. TCRdb independently ran MiXCR on the multiplex PCR reads; one entry per CDR3 protein. The sample carries 300,000 to 450,000 distinct CDR3 sequences, around 25% recorded once. Sample: blood. All receptors come from a man between 50 and 59 years old with Graves' hyperthyroidism. Both conserved end residues are part of each CDR3.

V: TRBV9
CDR3: CASSFATSPGNEQFF

V: TRBV11-2
CDR3: CASSPLWSGGTEAFF

V: TRBV7-3
CDR3: CASSYIGGYEQYF

V: TRBV20-1
CDR3: CSAATGTGYNEQFF

V: TRBV12-3/TRBV12-4
CDR3: CASSPRGGGSFYNEQFF

V: TRBV20-1
CDR3: CSALGVTSYEQYF

V: TRBV6-1
CDR3: CATVAGGETQYF

V: TRBV7-9
CDR3: CASSGETTDTQYF

V: TRBV7-8
CDR3: CASSTSTSGKYNEQFF

V: TRBV5-1
CDR3: CASSLELGGYEQYF

V: TRBV13
CDR3: CASSLQTSSYEQYF

V: TRBV5-6
CDR3: CASSWGHMNTEAFF

V: TRBV7-3
CDR3: CASSRRLAGGWNEQFF

V: TRBV24-1
CDR3: CATSDMGLAGENEQFF

V: TRBV5-5
CDR3: CASSLTSTGELFF

V: TRBV2
CDR3: CASSEARLAGENEQFF

V: TRBV5-5
CDR3: CASSVGQYTGELFF

V: TRBV7-9
CDR3: CASSLMGFEQFF